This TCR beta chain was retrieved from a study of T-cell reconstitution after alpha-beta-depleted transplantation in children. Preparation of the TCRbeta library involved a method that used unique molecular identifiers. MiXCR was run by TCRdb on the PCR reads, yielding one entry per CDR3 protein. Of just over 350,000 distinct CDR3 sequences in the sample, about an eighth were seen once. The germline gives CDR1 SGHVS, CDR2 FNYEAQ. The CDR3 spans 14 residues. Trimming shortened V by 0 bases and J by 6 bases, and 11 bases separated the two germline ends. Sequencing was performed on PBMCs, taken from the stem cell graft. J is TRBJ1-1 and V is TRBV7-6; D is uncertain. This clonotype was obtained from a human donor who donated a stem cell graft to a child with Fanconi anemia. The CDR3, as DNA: TGTGCCAGCAGCTTAGCAGTAGGTCGCGCTGAAGCTTTCTTT. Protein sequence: CASSLAVGRAEAFF.